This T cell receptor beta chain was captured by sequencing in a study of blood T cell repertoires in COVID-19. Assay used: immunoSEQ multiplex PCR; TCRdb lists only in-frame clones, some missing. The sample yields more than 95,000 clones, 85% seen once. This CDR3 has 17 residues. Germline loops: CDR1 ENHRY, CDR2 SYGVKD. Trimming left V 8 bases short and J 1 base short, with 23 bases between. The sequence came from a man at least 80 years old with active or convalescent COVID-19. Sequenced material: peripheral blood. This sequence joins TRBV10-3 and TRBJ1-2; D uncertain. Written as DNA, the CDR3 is TGTGCCATCCAAAAGGCCCGGGTACAACCCGTTAACTATGGCTACACCTTC. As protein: CAIQKARVQPVNYGYTF.